The 5 T cell receptor beta chains below all came from one sample that was sequenced in a study of T cells in Graves' hyperthyroidism and ophthalmopathy. TCR beta CDR3 regions were amplified from RNA transcripts. An initial round of RT-PCR targeting the TCR CDR3 relied on the HTBI primer set. One entry per CDR3 protein, called by TCRdb with MiXCR from the multiplex PCR reads. Altogether more than 350,000 distinct CDR3 sequences are present, about 15% being singletons, with the ten largest covering roughly 19%. The sample taken for sequencing was blood. The receptors were gathered from a woman aged 55-70 years with Graves' ophthalmopathy.

This clonotype appeared once. The chain joins TRBV5-4 to TRBJ2-2; TRBD2 matches 7 bases. Germline values: CDR1 SGHNT, CDR2 YYREEE (reference sequence). Trimming cost V 3 bases and J 6 bases; bases outside gene matches: 5. The CDR3 is made up of 14 amino acids. The CDR3 DNA follows: TGTGCCAGCAGCTCCCCCGGACTAGCCGGGGAGCTGTTTTTT. Its protein product is CASSSPGLAGELFF. Full variable domain (outside the CDR3, taken from reference TRBV5-4 and TRBJ2-2): ETGVTQSPTHLIKTRGQQVTLRCSSQSGHNTVSWYQQALGQGPQFIFQYYREEENGRGNFPPRFSGLQFPNYSSELNVNALELDDSALYLCASSSPGLAGELFFGEGSRLTVL.

At least ten counts were recorded for this clonotype. This chain uses TRBV30 with TRBJ2-7; perhaps TRBD2 as D (6 bases). V lost 2 bases to trimming and J lost 6 bases, with 20 bases between them. The CDR3 is 15 residues long. Germline V CDR1 and CDR2: GTSNPN, SVGIG (reference sequence). CDR3: CAWSLGEDWLREQYF. DNA of the CDR3: TGTGCCTGGAGTCTGGGGGAGGATTGGTTACGCGAGCAGTACTTC.

This clonotype was recorded at least ten times. J is TRBJ2-1 and V is TRBV2; the match to TRBD2 covers 7 bases. Germline-derived CDR1 and CDR2 are SNHLY and FYNNEI. The CDR3 extends over 14 amino acids. Unmatched junction bases numbered 7, after V lost 2 bases and J lost 9 bases. The CDR3 DNA is TGTGCCAGCAGTGAAATGGGGGGGGTGGTTGAGCAGTTCTTC. This sequence encodes CASSEMGGVVEQFF.

Comment on this clonotype: A much more abundant neighbour one base away suggests this may be a read error. The V call is TRBV9, the J call TRBJ2-7; D not certain. The CDR3 sequence is 12 residues long. The germline CDR1 and CDR2 sequences are SGDLS and YYNGEE. CDR3 protein: CDSSVSSGEQYF. As DNA, the CDR3 is TGTGACAGCAGCGTTTCCTCGGGCGAGCAGTACTTC.

This clonotype was counted only a few times. The gene calls are TRBV12-3 or TRBV12-4 and TRBJ2-1; 13 positions agree with TRBD2. V lost 5 bases and J lost 7; bases outside the gene matches: 11. CDR3 length: 17 amino acids. The DNA of the CDR3 is TGTGCCAGCAGTAACCTTCCGGGACTAGCGGGAAGAAATGAGCAGTTCTTC. It yields the protein CASSNLPGLAGRNEQFF.